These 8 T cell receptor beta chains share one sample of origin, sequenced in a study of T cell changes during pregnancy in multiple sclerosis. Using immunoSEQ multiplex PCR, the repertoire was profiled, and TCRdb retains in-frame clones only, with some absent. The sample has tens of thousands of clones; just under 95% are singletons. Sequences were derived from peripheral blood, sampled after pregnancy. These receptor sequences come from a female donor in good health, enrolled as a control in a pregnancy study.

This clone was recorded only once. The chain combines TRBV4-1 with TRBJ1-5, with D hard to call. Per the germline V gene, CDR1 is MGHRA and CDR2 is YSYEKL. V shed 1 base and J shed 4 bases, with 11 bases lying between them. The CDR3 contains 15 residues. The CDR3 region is CASSQAERLNQPQHF. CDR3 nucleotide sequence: TGCGCCAGCAGCCAAGCTGAGCGGTTAAATCAGCCCCAGCATTTT.

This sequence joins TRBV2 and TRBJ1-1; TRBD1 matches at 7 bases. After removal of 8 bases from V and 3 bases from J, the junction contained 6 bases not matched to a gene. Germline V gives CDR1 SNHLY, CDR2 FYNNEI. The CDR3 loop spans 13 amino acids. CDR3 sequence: CASLDRRDTEAFF. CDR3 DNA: TGTGCCAGCCTGGACAGGAGGGACACTGAAGCTTTCTTT. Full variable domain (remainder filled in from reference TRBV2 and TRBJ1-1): EPEVTQTPSHQVTQMGQEVILRCVPISNHLYFYWYRQILGQKVEFLVSFYNNEISEKSEIFDDQFSVERPDGSNFTLKIRSTKLEDSAMYFCASLDRRDTEAFFGQGTRLTVV.

CDR3 in DNA: TGTGCCAGCCTCGGACTAGCGGATTACAATGAGCAGTTCTTC. This sequence encodes CASLGLADYNEQFF. The J gene is TRBJ2-1, the V gene TRBV27; 10 nucleotides match TRBD2. V lost 8 bases and J lost 4; bases outside the gene matches: 5. This CDR3 has 14 amino acids. Germline assignment: CDR1 MNHEY and CDR2 SMNVEV (reference sequence).

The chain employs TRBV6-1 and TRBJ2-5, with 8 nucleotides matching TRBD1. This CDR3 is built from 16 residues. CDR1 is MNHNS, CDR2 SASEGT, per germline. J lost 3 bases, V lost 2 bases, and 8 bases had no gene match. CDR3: CASSEPPPDREETQYF. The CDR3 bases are TGTGCCAGCAGTGAACCCCCCCCGGACAGGGAAGAGACCCAGTACTTC.

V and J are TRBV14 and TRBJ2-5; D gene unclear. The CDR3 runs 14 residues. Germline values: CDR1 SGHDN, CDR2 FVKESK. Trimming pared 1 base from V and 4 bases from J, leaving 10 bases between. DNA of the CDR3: TGTGCCAGCAGCCAAGGCAGGTCAGGAGAGACCCAGTACTTC. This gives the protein CASSQGRSGETQYF.

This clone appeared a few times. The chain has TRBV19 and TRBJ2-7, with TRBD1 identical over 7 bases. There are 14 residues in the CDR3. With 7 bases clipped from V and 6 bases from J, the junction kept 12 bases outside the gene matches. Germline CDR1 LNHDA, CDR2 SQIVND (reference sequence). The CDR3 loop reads CASTDDRASGEQYF. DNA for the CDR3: TGTGCCAGTACCGACGACAGGGCGAGTGGCGAGCAGTACTTC. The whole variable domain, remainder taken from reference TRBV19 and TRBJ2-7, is DGGITQSPKYLFRKEGQNVTLSCEQNLNHDAMYWYRQDPGQGLRLIYYSQIVNDFQKGDIAEGYSVSREKKESFPLTVTSAQKNPTAFYLCASTDDRASGEQYFGPGTRLTVT.

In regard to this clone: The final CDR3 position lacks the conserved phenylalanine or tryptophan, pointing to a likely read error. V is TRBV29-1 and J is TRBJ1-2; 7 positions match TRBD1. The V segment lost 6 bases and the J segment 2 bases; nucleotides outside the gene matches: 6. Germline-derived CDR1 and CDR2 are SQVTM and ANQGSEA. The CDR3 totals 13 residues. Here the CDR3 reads CSVLTGPNYGYTL. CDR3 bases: TGCAGCGTCCTGACAGGGCCCAACTATGGCTACACCCTC.

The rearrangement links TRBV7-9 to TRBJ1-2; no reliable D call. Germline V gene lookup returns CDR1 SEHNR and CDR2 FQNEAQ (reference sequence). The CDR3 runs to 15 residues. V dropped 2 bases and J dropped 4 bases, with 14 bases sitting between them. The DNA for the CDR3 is TGTGCCAGCAGCTTATCTCCGGAGGGCTTCTATGGCTACACCTTC. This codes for CASSLSPEGFYGYTF.